These 26 T cell receptor beta chains share one sample of origin, sequenced in a study of cytomegalovirus exposure and HLA in healthy donors (dated by TCRdb to the late 2010s). Receptor amplification or capture employed the immunoSEQ multiplex PCR assay. For the multiplex PCR, a mixture combining 60 forward primers for TCR Vbeta segments and 13 reverse primers for TCR Jbeta segments was used. TCRdb stores this immuneACCESS table with in-frame sequences only. Part of the clones is absent; in the studies checked, under half of the shortfall reflects unresolved V genes, and no reason is known for the rest. A total of approximately 200,000 clones appear in this sample, roughly 85% of them only once. The ten largest clones represent around 4.8% of the sample. Source material: PBMCs. The receptors stem from a woman in her 30s in good health and CMV-seropositive.

V gene TRBV5-1 combines with J gene TRBJ2-1; a possible D gene is TRBD1 (7 bases). This CDR3 spans 12 amino acids. Germline V gives CDR1 SGHRS, CDR2 YFSETQ. Trimming cost V 4 bases and J 9 bases, with 11 bases left between them. The CDR3 here is CASSGQGGEQFF. CDR3 nucleotides: TGCGCCAGCAGCGGCCAGGGGGGTGAGCAGTTCTTC. Complete variable domain (other parts from reference TRBV5-1 and TRBJ2-1): KAGVTQTPRYLIKTRGQQVTLSCSPISGHRSVSWYQQTPGQGLQFLFEYFSETQRNKGNFPGRFSGRQFSNSRSEMNVSTLELGDSALYLCASSGQGGEQFFGPGTRLTVL.

The chain's CDR3 is CAISPNTQPIGGPQETQYF. The CDR3 coding sequence is TGTGCCATCAGCCCTAACACGCAGCCTATCGGGGGTCCGCAAGAGACCCAGTACTTC. The genes are TRBV10-3 and TRBJ2-5, with D perhaps TRBD2 (6 bases). The ends were cut back, 6 bases at V and 2 bases at J, with 28 bases in the middle. This CDR3 is 19 amino acids long. The germline V gene encodes CDR1 ENHRY and CDR2 SYGVKD.

DNA of the CDR3: TGTGCCACCAGCAGTACTACCCTCGGGACAGCCTACGAGCAGTACTTC. Protein sequence: CATSSTTLGTAYEQYF. The chain recombines TRBV15 with TRBJ2-7, with 7 positions matching TRBD1. Germline trimming cut 3 bases from V and 2 bases from J; bases unmatched to any gene: 10. The CDR3 consists of 16 residues. Germline V lookup: CDR1 LNHNV, CDR2 YYDKDF (reference sequence).

This clone was observed a few times. V and J are TRBV30 and TRBJ1-5; no clear D gene. Deletions cut 0 bases from V and 9 bases from J, with 12 bases between. CDR1 and CDR2 (germline): GTSNPN, SVGIG (reference sequence). The CDR3 spans 13 residues. The CDR3 nucleotides are TGTGCCTGGAGTGTGGGCAAGGTACGGCCCCAGCATTTT. Its protein product is CAWSVGKVRPQHF.

The V call is TRBV4-1, the J call TRBJ1-1; 10 positions agree with TRBD1. CDR1 MGHRA and CDR2 YSYEKL come from the germline V gene. V was pared by 8 bases and J by 1 base, with 16 bases of the junction left unmatched. The length of the CDR3 is 18 residues. This CDR3 is CASSLDRGRALKNTEAFF. The CDR3 nucleotides are TGCGCCAGCTCCTTAGACAGGGGGCGGGCTTTAAAGAACACTGAAGCTTTCTTT.

The chain employs TRBV2 and TRBJ2-7, with D unclear. There are 12 residues in the CDR3. V was trimmed by 7 bases and J by 9 bases, leaving 16 bases between them. Germline V gene lookup returns CDR1 SNHLY and CDR2 FYNNEI. CDR3 loop: CASTAERSGQYF. The DNA for the CDR3 is TGTGCCAGCACCGCCGAGAGATCAGGGCAGTACTTC.

The rearrangement joins TRBV12-5 to TRBJ2-1; the match to TRBD2 covers 9 bases. The junction had 14 bases not matched to a gene; V was cut back by 5 bases and J by 3 bases. The CDR3 has 18 amino acids. Germline-derived CDR1 and CDR2 are LGHNT and FRNRAP. In DNA form, the CDR3 reads TGTGCTAGTGGTCCGACAGGAGGGGGACTAGCAGACTACAATGAGCAGTTCTTC. Translation gives CASGPTGGGLADYNEQFF.

The chain employs TRBV5-1 and TRBJ2-1; 8 nucleotides align to TRBD1. Germline V gene data show CDR1 as SGHRS and CDR2 as YFSETQ. V shed 4 bases and J 7 bases; nucleotides not matched to a gene: 7. The length of the CDR3 is 14 residues. CDR3 region: CASSERTGWNEQFF. The CDR3 DNA is TGCGCCAGCAGCGAGAGGACAGGGTGGAATGAGCAGTTCTTC. Variable domain in full (rest from reference TRBV5-1 and TRBJ2-1): KAGVTQTPRYLIKTRGQQVTLSCSPISGHRSVSWYQQTPGQGLQFLFEYFSETQRNKGNFPGRFSGRQFSNSRSEMNVSTLELGDSALYLCASSERTGWNEQFFGPGTRLTVL.

This chain joins TRBV10-3 and TRBJ1-6; TRBD1 agrees at 9 bases. Germline CDR1 is ENHRY and CDR2 is SYGVKD. The junction had 1 base not matched to a gene; V was cut back by 5 bases and J by 5 bases. The CDR3 sequence is 14 residues long. CDR3 DNA sequence: TGTGCCATCAGTACAGGGGGCGATAATTCACCCCTCCACTTT. Residues: CAISTGGDNSPLHF.

The chain is built from TRBV11-2 and TRBJ1-5; 8 positions match TRBD1. Germline assignment: CDR1 SGHAT and CDR2 FQNNGV. CDR3 length equals 13 residues. The junction had 7 bases not matched to a gene; V was cut back by 5 bases and J by 10 bases. CDR3 coding DNA: TGTGCCAGCAGCCTCGACAGGGGAGGACCCCAGCATTTT. Protein product: CASSLDRGGPQHF.

The chain employs TRBV2 and TRBJ2-1; 13 bases fit TRBD2. From germline, CDR1 is SNHLY and CDR2 FYNNEI. The junction had 2 bases not matched to a gene; V was cut back by 2 bases and J by 4 bases. CDR3 length: 16 residues. The CDR3 region is CASSEWTSGSYNEQFF. The CDR3 bases are TGTGCCAGCAGTGAATGGACTAGCGGGAGTTACAATGAGCAGTTCTTC.

In this sample, this clone turned up a few times. The chain joins TRBV27 to TRBJ1-5; 9 bases are shared with TRBD1. Germline-derived CDR1 and CDR2 are MNHEY and SMNVEV (reference sequence). The CDR3 consists of 17 residues. After removal of 7 bases from V and 4 bases from J, the junction contained 14 bases not matched to a gene. The CDR3 DNA reads as TGTGCCAGCAAACCTGGGGGGACAGGGCGAAAGAATCAGCCCCAGCATTTT. Protein product: CASKPGGTGRKNQPQHF.

The chain links TRBV7-2 to TRBJ2-1; TRBD2 matches at 10 bases. This CDR3 is built from 16 residues. Looked up from germline, CDR1 is SGHTA and CDR2 is FQGNSA. V was clipped by 4 bases and J by 4 bases; unmatched bases: 7. The CDR3 DNA reads as TGTGCCAGCAGCTCTTCTAGCGGGGGAGGATACAATGAGCAGTTCTTC. Protein: CASSSSSGGGYNEQFF.

This sequence joins TRBV10-2 and TRBJ1-4, with D possibly being TRBD1 (6 bases). The CDR3 has 15 amino acids. Germline V lookup: CDR1 WSHSY, CDR2 SAAADI. V shed 6 bases and J shed 2 bases, with 13 bases lying between them. The CDR3 here is CASSERTGTNEKLFF. The CDR3 region has the DNA TGCGCCAGCAGCGAAAGAACAGGGACTAATGAAAAACTGTTTTTT.

V usage is TRBV15 and J usage is TRBJ1-3; 9 bases line up with TRBD1. This CDR3 has 15 amino acids. Trimming took 3 bases from V and 4 from J; bases not matched to a gene: 4. Germline CDR1 LNHNV, CDR2 YYDKDF (reference sequence). For the CDR3, the DNA is TGTGCCACCAGCAGGGACAGGGGTACCGGAAACACCATATATTTT. Translated, it gives CATSRDRGTGNTIYF.

V and J are TRBV27 and TRBJ2-5, with 15 bases aligning to TRBD2. The V gene's germline CDR1 is MNHEY and CDR2 SMNVEV (reference sequence). J lost 1 base, V lost 6 bases, and 3 bases had no gene match. This CDR3 contains 16 residues. The CDR3 DNA is TGTGCCAGCAGAGGACTAGCGGGGGGGCTCCAAGAGACCCAGTACTTC. Residues: CASRGLAGGLQETQYF.

CDR3 sequence reads: CSVEGQGEQYF. Here the CDR3 DNA reads TGCAGCGTTGAAGGGCAGGGCGAGCAGTACTTC. The rearrangement joins TRBV29-1 to TRBJ2-7, with a possible D match to TRBD1 (5 bases). This CDR3 contains 11 residues. V was pared by 1 base and J by 6 bases, with 7 bases between. Germline CDR1 is SQVTM and CDR2 is ANQGSEA.

The chain is built from TRBV4-1 and TRBJ1-3; TRBD1 matches 7 bases. Germline CDR1 and CDR2: MGHRA and YSYEKL. This CDR3 is built from 16 residues. The trim removed 0 bases at V and 2 bases at J, leaving 4 bases unmatched. The CDR3 bases are TGCGCCAGCAGCCAAGATGGGGGGACAGCTGGAAACACCATATATTTT. Translating gives CASSQDGGTAGNTIYF.

This clone occurred once. J is TRBJ2-1 and V is TRBV14; D ambiguous. V was shortened by 6 bases and J by 3 bases, with 3 bases between the two germline ends. The CDR3 contains 11 residues. Germline V gene data show CDR1 as SGHDN and CDR2 as FVKESK. The CDR3 DNA reads as TGTGCCAGCAGTTACTACAATGAGCAGTTCTTC. Encoded protein: CASSYYNEQFF.

V and J are TRBV5-1 and TRBJ2-2, with unresolved D. CDR1 and CDR2 (germline): SGHRS, YFSETQ. CDR3 size: 15 residues. Trimming shortened V by 4 bases and J by 3 bases, and 13 bases separated the two germline ends. The CDR3 nucleotides are TGCGCCAGCAGCCCCGACTCCGCATACACCGGGGAGCTGTTTTTT. This codes for CASSPDSAYTGELFF.

The chain uses TRBV6-4 and TRBJ2-3; possible D gene TRBD1, 7 bases. The germline V and J ends were trimmed by 0 bases and 1 base, with 14 bases remaining between them. CDR1 and CDR2 (germline): MRHNA, SNTAGT. The CDR3 is made up of 17 amino acids. CDR3 loop: CASSDSPGGFGTDTQYF. CDR3 nucleotides: TGTGCCAGCAGTGACTCCCCAGGGGGGTTCGGCACAGATACGCAGTATTTT.

The chain links TRBV2 to TRBJ2-4; D perhaps matches TRBD1 (6 bases). From germline, CDR1 is SNHLY and CDR2 FYNNEI. The CDR3 is 14 amino acids. The ends were cut back, 0 bases at V and 4 bases at J, with 7 bases in the middle. CDR3 sequence (DNA): TGTGCCAGCAGTGAAGCTGGACAGAAAAACATTCAGTACTTC. It yields the protein CASSEAGQKNIQYF.

The rearrangement joins TRBV5-6 to TRBJ1-4; TRBD1 agrees at 9 bases. CDR3 size: 16 residues. From germline, CDR1 is SGHDT and CDR2 YYEEEE. Losses at the gene ends were 4 bases for V and 3 bases for J; bases not matched to a gene: 7. The CDR3 is CASSPGGTGPNEKLFF. The CDR3 bases are TGTGCCAGCAGCCCCGGGGGGACAGGGCCTAATGAAAAACTGTTTTTT.

This clone was found once. In DNA, the CDR3 is TGTGCCAGCGGGATTAGACAGGGATCGGGGTCACCCCTCCACTTT. Protein: CASGIRQGSGSPLHF. J is TRBJ1-6 and V is TRBV5-4; 7 positions match TRBD1. CDR1 and CDR2 (germline): SGHNT, YYREEE (reference sequence). The CDR3 extends over 15 amino acids. The V and J ends lost 7 bases and 10 bases, in that order; junction bases with no gene match: 14.

This clone has only a few counts. The CDR3 coding sequence is TGCGCCAGCAGCTTTGCGGGGGCGAGCGGGGGTTACAATGAGCAGTTCTTC. It is translated as CASSFAGASGGYNEQFF. This chain uses TRBV5-1 with TRBJ2-1; TRBD2 matches 8 bases. Germline V gives CDR1 SGHRS, CDR2 YFSETQ. This CDR3 region has 17 residues. Germline trimming cut 2 bases from V and 4 bases from J; bases unmatched to any gene: 11.

V is TRBV9 and J is TRBJ2-3; 7 bases match TRBD2. V was clipped by 2 bases and J by 4 bases; unmatched bases: 10. The germline V gene has CDR1 SGDLS and CDR2 YYNGEE. The CDR3 covers 16 residues. As DNA, the CDR3 is TGTGCCAGCAGCGTGCCCCACGGGGGGTCTTCAGATACGCAGTATTTT. This encodes CASSVPHGGSSDTQYF.